This T cell receptor beta chain stems from a study of CD8+CD57+ T cells in acquired aplastic anemia. The overall study: Healthy donors averaged roughly 11 million reads for CD4+ cells.

This CDR3 contains 11 residues. With 0 bases removed from V and 4 bases from J, the gap between germline ends came to 2 bases. The germline gives CDR1 SGDLS, CDR2 YYNGEE. As to this clonotype: Its antigen is currently unknown.

Profiling that covered TCR beta VDJ and CDR3 relied on genomic DNA as its template. TCRdb re-called the reads with MiXCR, one entry per CDR3 protein. The sample records 30,000 to 40,000 distinct CDR3 sequences, around 76% being singletons. Study-wide results and limits: Controls did not differ significantly from patients in CD8+ Simpson's diversity. The study identified more than 25 CD8+ CDR3 sequences shared by patients and controls.

The sample comprised sorted CD4+, CD8+, or CD8+CD57+ T cells (not recorded which) from PBMCs. The rearrangement joins TRBV9 to TRBJ2-7; D is undetermined. The clonotype originates from a human donor in good health, serving as a control. The CDR3: CASSVVYEQYF. The CDR3 nucleotides read TGTGCCAGCAGCGTAGTTTACGAGCAGTACTTC.